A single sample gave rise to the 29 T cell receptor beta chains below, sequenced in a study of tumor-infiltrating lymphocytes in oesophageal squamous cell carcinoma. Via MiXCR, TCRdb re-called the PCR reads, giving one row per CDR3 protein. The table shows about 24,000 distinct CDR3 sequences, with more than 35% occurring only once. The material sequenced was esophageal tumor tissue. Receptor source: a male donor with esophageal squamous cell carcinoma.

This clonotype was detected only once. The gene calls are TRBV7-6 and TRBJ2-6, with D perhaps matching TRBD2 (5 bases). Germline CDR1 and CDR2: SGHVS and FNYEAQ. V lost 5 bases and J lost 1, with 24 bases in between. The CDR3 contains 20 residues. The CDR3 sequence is CASSPGRVDRPGSGANVLTF. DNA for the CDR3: TGTGCCAGCAGCCCTGGACGGGTTGACCGTCCGGGGTCTGGGGCCAACGTCCTGACTTTC.

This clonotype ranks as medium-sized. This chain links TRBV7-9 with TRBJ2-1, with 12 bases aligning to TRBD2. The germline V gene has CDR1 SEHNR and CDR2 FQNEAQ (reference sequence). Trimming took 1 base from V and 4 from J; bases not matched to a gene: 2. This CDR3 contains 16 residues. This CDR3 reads CASSLVTSGRYNEQFF. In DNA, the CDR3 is TGTGCCAGCAGCTTAGTAACTAGCGGGAGGTACAATGAGCAGTTCTTC.

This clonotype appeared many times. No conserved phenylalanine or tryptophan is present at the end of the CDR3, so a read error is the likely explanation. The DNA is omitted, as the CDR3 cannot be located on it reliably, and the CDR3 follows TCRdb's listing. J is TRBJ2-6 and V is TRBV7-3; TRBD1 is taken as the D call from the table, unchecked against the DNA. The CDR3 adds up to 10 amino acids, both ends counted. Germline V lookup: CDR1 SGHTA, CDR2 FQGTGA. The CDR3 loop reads CASSLGTGDL.

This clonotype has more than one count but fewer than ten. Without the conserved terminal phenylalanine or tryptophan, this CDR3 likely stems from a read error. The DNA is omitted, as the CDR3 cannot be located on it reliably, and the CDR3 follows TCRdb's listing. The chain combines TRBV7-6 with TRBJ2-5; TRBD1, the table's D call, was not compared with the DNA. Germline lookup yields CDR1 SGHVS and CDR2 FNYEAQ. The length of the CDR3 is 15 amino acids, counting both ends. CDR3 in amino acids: CASSWDQGGGYTFGS.

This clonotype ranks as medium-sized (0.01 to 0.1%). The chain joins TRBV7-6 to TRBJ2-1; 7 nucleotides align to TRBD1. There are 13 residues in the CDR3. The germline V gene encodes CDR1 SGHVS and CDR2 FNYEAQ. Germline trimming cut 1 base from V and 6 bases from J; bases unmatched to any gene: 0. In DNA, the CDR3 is TGTGCCAGCAGCTTAGGGGACAGCAATGAGCAGTTCTTC. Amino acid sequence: CASSLGDSNEQFF.

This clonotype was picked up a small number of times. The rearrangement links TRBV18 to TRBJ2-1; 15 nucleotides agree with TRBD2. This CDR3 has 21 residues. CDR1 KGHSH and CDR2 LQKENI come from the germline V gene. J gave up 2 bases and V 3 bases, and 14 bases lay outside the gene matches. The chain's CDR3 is CASSPRTSGGGIERTYNEQFF. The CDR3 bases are TGTGCCAGCTCACCGAGGACTAGCGGGGGGGGAATTGAAAGAACCTACAATGAGCAGTTCTTC.

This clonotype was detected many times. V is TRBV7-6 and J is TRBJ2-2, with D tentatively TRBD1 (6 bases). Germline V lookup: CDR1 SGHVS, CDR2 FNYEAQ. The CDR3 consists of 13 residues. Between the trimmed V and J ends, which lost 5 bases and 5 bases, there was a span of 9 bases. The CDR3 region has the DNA TGTGCCAGCAGCCAACAGGGTACCGGGGAGCTGTTTTTT. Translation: CASSQQGTGELFF.

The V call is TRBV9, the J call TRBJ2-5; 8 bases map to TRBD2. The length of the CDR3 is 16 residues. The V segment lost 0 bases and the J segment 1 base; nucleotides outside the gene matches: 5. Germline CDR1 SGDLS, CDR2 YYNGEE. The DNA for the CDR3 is TGTGCCAGCAGCGTAGCTACCGCGGGGGGCCAAGAGACCCAGTACTTC. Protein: CASSVATAGGQETQYF.

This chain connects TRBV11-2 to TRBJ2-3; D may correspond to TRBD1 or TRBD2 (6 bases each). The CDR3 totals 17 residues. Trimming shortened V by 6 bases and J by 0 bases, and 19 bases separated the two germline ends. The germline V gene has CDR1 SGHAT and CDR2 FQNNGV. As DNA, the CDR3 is TGTGCCAGCAGAAGGGGGGTCGGCAGCCCTAGCACAGATACGCAGTATTTT. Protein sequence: CASRRGVGSPSTDTQYF.

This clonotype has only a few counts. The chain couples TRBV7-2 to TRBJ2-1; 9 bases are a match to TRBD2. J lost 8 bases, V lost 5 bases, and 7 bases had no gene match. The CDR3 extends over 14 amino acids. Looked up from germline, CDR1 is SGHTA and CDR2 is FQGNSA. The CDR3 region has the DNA TGTGCCAGCAGCGGGCTAGCGGGACGGGATGAGCAGTTCTTC. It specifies CASSGLAGRDEQFF. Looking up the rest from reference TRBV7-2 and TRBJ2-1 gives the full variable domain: GAGVSQSPSNKVTEKGKDVELRCDPISGHTALYWYRQSLGQGLEFLIYFQGNSAPDKSGLPSDRFSAERTGGSVSTLTIQRTQQEDSAVYLCASSGLAGRDEQFFGPGTRLTVL.

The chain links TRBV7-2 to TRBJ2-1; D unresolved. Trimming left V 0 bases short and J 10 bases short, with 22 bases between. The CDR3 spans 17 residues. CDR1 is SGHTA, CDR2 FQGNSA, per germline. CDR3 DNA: TGTGCCAGCAGCTTAGCGCTTATGGGCCTGAGCTCCTACGAGCAGTTCTTC. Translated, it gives CASSLALMGLSSYEQFF.

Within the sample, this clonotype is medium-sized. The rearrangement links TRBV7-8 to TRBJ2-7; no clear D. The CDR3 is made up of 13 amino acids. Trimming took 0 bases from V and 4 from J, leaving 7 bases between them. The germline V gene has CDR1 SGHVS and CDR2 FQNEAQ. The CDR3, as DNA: TGTGCCAGCAGCTTAGCTGAAGGATACGAGCAGTACTTC. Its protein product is CASSLAEGYEQYF.

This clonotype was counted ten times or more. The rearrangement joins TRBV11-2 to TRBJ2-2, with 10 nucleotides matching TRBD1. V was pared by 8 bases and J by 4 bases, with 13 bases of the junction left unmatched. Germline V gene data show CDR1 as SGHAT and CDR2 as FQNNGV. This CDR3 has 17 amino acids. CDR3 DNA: TGTGCCAGCGGGGATCGGACAGGGGGTGAAGGCACCGGGGAGCTGTTTTTT. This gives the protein CASGDRTGGEGTGELFF.

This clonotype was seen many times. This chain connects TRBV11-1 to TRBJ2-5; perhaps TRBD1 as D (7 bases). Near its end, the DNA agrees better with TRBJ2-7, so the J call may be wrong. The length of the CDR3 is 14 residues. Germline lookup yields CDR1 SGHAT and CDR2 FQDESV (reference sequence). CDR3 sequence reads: CASSLEGARVEQYF. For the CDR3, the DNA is TGTGCCAGCAGCTTGGAGGGGGCCCGGGTCGAGCAGTACTTC.

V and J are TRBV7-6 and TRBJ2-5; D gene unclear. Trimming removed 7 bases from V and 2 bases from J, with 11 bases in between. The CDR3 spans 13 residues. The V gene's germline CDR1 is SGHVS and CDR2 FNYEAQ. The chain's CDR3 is CASIRTLQETQYF. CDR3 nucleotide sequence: TGTGCCAGCATCAGGACCCTGCAAGAGACCCAGTACTTC. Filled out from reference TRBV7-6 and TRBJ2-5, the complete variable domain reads GAGVSQSPRYKVTKRGQDVALRCDPISGHVSLYWYRQALGQGPEFLTYFNYEAQQDKSGLPNDRFSAERPEGSISTLTIQRTEQRDSAMYRCASIRTLQETQYFGPGTRLLVL.

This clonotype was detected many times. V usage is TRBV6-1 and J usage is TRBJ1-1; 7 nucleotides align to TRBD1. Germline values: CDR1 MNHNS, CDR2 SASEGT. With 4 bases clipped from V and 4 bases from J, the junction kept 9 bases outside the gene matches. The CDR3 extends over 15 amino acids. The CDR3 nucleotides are TGTGCCAGCAGTGGGAGACAGGGTGGTAGCACTGAAGCTTTCTTT. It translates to CASSGRQGGSTEAFF.

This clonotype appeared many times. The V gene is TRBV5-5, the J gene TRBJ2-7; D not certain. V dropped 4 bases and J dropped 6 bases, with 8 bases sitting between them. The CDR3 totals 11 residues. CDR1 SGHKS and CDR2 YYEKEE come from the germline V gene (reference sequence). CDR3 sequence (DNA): TGTGCCAGCAGCCCAAACACCGAGCAGTACTTC. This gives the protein CASSPNTEQYF.

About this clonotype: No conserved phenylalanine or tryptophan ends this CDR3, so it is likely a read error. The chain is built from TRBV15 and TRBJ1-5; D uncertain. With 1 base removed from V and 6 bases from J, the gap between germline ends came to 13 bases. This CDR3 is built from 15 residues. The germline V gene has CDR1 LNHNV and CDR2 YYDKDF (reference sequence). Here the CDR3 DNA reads TGTGCCACCAGCAGAGGGGTCGGGGAAGGTCAGCCCCAGCATGTT. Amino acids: CATSRGVGEGQPQHV.

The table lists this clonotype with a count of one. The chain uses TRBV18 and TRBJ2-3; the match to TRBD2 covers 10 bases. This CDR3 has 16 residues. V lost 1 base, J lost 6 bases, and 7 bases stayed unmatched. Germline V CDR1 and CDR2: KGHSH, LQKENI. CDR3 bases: TGTGCCAGCTCACCACGTCGAGCGGGGGGGCCGGATACGCAGTATTTT. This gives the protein CASSPRRAGGPDTQYF. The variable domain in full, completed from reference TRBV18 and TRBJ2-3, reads NAGVMQNPRHLVRRRGQEARLRCSPMKGHSHVYWYRQLPEEGLKFMVYLQKENIIDESGMPKERFSAEFPKEGPSILRIQQVVRGDSAAYFCASSPRRAGGPDTQYFGPGTRLTVL.

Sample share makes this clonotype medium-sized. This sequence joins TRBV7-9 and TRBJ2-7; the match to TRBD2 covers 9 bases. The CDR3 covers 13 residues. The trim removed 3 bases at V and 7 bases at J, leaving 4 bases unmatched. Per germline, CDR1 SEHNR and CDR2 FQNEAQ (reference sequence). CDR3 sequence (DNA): TGTGCCAGCAGCTTCGGGCTAGCGGGGGAGCAGTACTTC. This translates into CASSFGLAGEQYF. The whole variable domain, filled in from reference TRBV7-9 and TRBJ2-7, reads DTGVSQNPRHKITKRGQNVTFRCDPISEHNRLYWYRQTLGQGPEFLTYFQNEAQLEKSRLLSDRFSAERPKGSFSTLEIQRTEQGDSAMYLCASSFGLAGEQYFGPGTRLTVT.

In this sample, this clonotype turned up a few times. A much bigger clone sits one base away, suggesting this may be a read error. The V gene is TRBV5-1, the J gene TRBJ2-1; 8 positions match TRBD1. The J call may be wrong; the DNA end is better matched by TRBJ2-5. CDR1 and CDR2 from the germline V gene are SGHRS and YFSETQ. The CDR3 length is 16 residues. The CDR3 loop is CASSWEVTGAAGTQYF. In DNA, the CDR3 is TGCGCCAGCAGCTGGGAAGTGACAGGGGCTGCCGGGACCCAGTACTTC.

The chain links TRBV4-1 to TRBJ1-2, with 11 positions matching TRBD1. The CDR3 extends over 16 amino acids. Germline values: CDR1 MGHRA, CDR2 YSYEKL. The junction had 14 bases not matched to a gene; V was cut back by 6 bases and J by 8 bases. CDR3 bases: TGCGCCAGCAGTCTCGGACAGGGGGCTATAGAGCCCGGCTACACCTTC. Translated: CASSLGQGAIEPGYTF.

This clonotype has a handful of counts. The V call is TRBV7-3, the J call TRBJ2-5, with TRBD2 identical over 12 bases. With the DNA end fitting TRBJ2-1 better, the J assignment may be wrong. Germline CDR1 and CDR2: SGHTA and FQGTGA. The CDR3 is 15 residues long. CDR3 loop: CASSKTSGSRDEQFF. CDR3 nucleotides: TGTGCCAGCAGCAAGACTAGCGGGAGTCGGGATGAGCAGTTCTTC.

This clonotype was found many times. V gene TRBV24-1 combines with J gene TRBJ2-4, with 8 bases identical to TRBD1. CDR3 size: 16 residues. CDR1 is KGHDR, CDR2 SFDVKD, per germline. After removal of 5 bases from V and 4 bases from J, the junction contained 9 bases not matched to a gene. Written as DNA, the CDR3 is TGTGCCACCAGTGGGACAGGGTTCGGAGAAAAAAACATTCAGTACTTC. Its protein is CATSGTGFGEKNIQYF.

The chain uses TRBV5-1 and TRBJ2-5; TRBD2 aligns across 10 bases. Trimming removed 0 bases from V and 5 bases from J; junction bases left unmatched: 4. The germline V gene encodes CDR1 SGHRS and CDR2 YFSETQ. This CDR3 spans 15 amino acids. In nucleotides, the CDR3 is TGCGCCAGCAGCTTGGTAGCGGGGGGTTTCGAGACCCAGTACTTC. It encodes CASSLVAGGFETQYF.

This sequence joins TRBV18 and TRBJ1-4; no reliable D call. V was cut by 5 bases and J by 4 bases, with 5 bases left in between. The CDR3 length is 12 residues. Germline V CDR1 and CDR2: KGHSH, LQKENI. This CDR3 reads CASSNHNEKLFF. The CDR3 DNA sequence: TGTGCCAGCTCAAATCATAATGAAAAACTGTTTTTT.

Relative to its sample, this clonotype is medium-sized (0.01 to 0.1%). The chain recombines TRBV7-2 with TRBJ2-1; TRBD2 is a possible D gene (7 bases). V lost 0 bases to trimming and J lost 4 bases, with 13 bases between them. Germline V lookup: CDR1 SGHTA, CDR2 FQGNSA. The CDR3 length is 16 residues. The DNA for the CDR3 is TGTGCCAGCAGCTTAGCCGCGGGGGCGGCTTACAATGAGCAGTTCTTC. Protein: CASSLAAGAAYNEQFF. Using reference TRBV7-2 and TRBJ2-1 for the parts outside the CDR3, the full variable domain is GAGVSQSPSNKVTEKGKDVELRCDPISGHTALYWYRQSLGQGLEFLIYFQGNSAPDKSGLPSDRFSAERTGGSVSTLTIQRTQQEDSAVYLCASSLAAGAAYNEQFFGPGTRLTVL.

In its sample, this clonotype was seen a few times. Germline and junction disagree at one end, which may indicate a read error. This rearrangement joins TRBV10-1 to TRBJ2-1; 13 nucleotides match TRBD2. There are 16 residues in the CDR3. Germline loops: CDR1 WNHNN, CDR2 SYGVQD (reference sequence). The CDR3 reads CASSESTSGGPSPGYF. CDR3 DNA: TGCGCCAGCAGTGAGTCGACTAGCGGGGGGCCATCCCCGGGGTACTTC.

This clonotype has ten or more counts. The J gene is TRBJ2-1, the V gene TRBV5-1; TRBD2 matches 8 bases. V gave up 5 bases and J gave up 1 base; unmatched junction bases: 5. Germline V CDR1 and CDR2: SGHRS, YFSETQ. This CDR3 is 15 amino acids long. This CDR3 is CASRPTSVSYNEQFF. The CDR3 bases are TGCGCCAGCAGGCCGACTAGCGTATCCTACAATGAGCAGTTCTTC.